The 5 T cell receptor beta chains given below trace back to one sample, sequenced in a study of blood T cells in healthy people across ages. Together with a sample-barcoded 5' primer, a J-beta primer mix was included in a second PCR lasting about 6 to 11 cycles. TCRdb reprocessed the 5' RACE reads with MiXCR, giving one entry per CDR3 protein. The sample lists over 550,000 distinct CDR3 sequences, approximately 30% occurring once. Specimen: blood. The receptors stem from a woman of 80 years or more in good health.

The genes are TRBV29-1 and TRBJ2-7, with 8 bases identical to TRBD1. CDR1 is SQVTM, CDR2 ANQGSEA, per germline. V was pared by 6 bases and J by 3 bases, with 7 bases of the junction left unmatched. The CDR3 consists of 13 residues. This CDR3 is CSVGTGPRYEQYF. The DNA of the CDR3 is TGCAGCGTAGGGACAGGCCCTCGCTACGAGCAGTACTTC.

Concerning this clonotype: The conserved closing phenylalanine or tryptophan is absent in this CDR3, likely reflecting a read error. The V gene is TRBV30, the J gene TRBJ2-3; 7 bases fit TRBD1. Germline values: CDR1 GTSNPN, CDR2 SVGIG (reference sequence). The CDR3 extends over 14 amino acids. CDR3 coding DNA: TGTGCCCGGAGTACAGGGGCTACACGAGATACGCAGTATTGT. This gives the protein CARSTGATRDTQYC.

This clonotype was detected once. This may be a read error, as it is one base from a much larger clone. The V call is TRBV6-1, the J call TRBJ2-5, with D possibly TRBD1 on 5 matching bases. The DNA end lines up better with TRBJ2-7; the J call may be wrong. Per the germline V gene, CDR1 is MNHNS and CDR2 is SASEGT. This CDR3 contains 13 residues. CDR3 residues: CANTLGPGNEQYF. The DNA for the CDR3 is TGTGCCAACACCCTAGGTCCAGGGAACGAGCAGTACTTC.

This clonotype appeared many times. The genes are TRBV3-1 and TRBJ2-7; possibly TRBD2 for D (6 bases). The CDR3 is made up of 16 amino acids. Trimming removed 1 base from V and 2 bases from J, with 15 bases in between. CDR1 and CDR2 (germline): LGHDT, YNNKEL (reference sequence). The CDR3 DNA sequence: TGTGCCAGCAGCCAAGTCGGGAGAATTAGGGCCTACGAGCAGTACTTC. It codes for CASSQVGRIRAYEQYF.

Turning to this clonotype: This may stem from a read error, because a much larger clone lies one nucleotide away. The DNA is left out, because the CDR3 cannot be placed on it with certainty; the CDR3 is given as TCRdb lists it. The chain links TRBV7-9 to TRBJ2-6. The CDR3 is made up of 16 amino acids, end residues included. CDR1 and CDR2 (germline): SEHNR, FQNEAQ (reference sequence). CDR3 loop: CASSLAVGSGANVLNF.